The following is a TCR beta chain sequence with its context. The target antigen is unknown. TCRdb called the reads again in MiXCR, with one record for every CDR3 protein. The sample has approximately 100,000 distinct CDR3 sequences; under 30% are singletons. This entry belongs to a study of T cell repertoires in cytomegalovirus infection. The TCR was taken from a human donor in good health (CMV status not recorded). Some clones in this sample may be carry-over from other donors' samples. The source material was CD8+ T cells from cultured PBMCs, sampled from culture after CMV antigen stimulation.

Here the CDR3 DNA reads TGTGCCAGCATCGCCGGGCACCCCACAGATACGCAGTATTTT. It specifies CASIAGHPTDTQYF. V usage is TRBV12-3 or TRBV12-4 and J usage is TRBJ2-3; no clear D gene. CDR3 length equals 14 residues. V was cut by 7 bases and J by 2 bases, with 13 bases left in between.